This T cell receptor (beta chain) was obtained from a study of T cells after yellow fever vaccination. Overall study: The SMART-Seq v4 Ultra Low Input method served to prepare the low-cell-number fractions.

This clonotype was recorded many times. What it binds is not known. Whole-study findings and limits: The study re-detected most primary-vaccination clones after the booster (approximately 96% CD4, roughly 88% CD8). Researchers report a weaker secondary response that nonetheless peaked faster, day 5 versus 15.

UMIs were added to TCR cDNA along with a universal primer site when it was made by 5'RACE template switching. TCRdb reanalysed the 5' RACE reads using MiXCR and keeps one entry per CDR3 protein. The sample includes a few hundred thousand distinct CDR3 sequences, roughly 3.5% seen only once; the top ten take around 24%. CDR3 length: 14 amino acids. With 4 bases removed from V and 7 bases from J, the gap between germline ends came to 18 bases. The germline V gene has CDR1 SGHRS and CDR2 YFSETQ. The sequencing here drew on PBMCs, taken on the day of the yellow fever booster vaccination. The V call is TRBV5-1, the J call TRBJ2-7, with unresolved D. The receptor was isolated from a man aged 18 to 29 who received the YFV17D yellow fever vaccine. CDR3 nucleotides: TGCGCCAGCAGCGACTCCGGGCCCCTCGGGGAGCAGTACGTC. Amino acid sequence: CASSDSGPLGEQYV.